The 19 T cell receptor beta chains given below trace back to one sample, sequenced in a study of blood T cell repertoires in COVID-19. The table came from immunoSEQ multiplex PCR; TCRdb's copy has only in-frame clones and leaves some out. Seen here are a few hundred thousand clones, around four fifths observed once, and the top ten hold 0.95% to 1.5%. Sequencing was carried out using peripheral blood. Every receptor here comes from a woman aged 45-60 years with acute or convalescent COVID-19.

This clone showed up just a few times. This sequence joins TRBV6-5 and TRBJ1-3; TRBD1 matches at 8 bases. The germline gives CDR1 MNHEY, CDR2 SVGAGI. The CDR3 sequence is 15 residues long. With V trimmed by 5 bases and J by 2 bases, 5 bases remained unmatched. Here the CDR3 reads CASSPTGAAGNTIYF. The CDR3 DNA is TGTGCCAGCAGTCCGACAGGGGCTGCTGGAAACACCATATATTTT.

Note on this clone: The same CDR3 arises from other DNA sequences in this sample as well. The genes are TRBV27 and TRBJ1-5; 9 nucleotides align to TRBD1. CDR1 and CDR2 from the germline V gene are MNHEY and SMNVEV (reference sequence). V lost 6 bases and J lost 5; bases outside the gene matches: 8. This CDR3 comprises 15 residues. The CDR3 region is CASSPTGGRDQPQHF. The DNA for the CDR3 is TGTGCCAGCAGCCCAACAGGGGGCCGAGATCAGCCCCAGCATTTT.

V gene TRBV7-2 combines with J gene TRBJ2-3; 9 bases are shared with TRBD2. CDR3 length: 16 amino acids. From germline, CDR1 is SGHTA and CDR2 FQGNSA. Trimming at V came to 2 bases and at J to 3 bases, leaving 6 bases not matched to a gene. CDR3: CASSLWGGRGTDTQYF. The DNA for the CDR3 is TGTGCCAGCAGCTTATGGGGCGGGAGGGGTACAGATACGCAGTATTTT.

V and J are TRBV28 and TRBJ2-7; the D gene is possibly TRBD2 (7 bases). Germline V gene lookup returns CDR1 MDHEN and CDR2 SYDVKM. CDR3 length: 16 amino acids. With 5 bases removed from V and 0 bases from J, the gap between germline ends came to 17 bases. The DNA for the CDR3 is TGTGCCAGCAGTCCATTAAATGGGGGGGCCTCCTACGAGCAGTACGTC. This gives the protein CASSPLNGGASYEQYV.

The rearrangement joins TRBV19 to TRBJ1-2; D remains ambiguous. Germline CDR1 LNHDA, CDR2 SQIVND (reference sequence). This CDR3 region has 17 residues. The V gene lost 2 bases and the J gene lost 8 bases, with 24 bases spanning the gap. CDR3 coding DNA: TGTGCCAGTAGTATACGAGGGTTTGGCGACGCCCTCAGAGGCTACACCTTC. Amino acids: CASSIRGFGDALRGYTF.

V usage is TRBV10-3 and J usage is TRBJ1-1; TRBD1 matches 10 bases. The CDR3 is 14 residues long. Trimming cost V 6 bases and J 1 base; bases outside gene matches: 2. CDR1 and CDR2 (germline): ENHRY, SYGVKD. The CDR3 DNA sequence: TGTGCCATCAGCCGACAGGGGGCGAACACTGAAGCTTTCTTT. Translation gives CAISRQGANTEAFF.

This clone was counted between two and nine times. This sequence joins TRBV5-1 and TRBJ2-1; the match to TRBD2 covers 10 bases. The V gene's germline CDR1 is SGHRS and CDR2 YFSETQ. The CDR3 runs 16 residues. Trimming at V came to 5 bases and at J to 2 bases, leaving 7 bases not matched to a gene. CDR3 in DNA: TGCGCCAGCAGGTTAGCGGGGGGCGGGACCTACAATGAGCAGTTCTTC. This gives the protein CASRLAGGGTYNEQFF. The full variable domain, its missing parts supplied by reference TRBV5-1 and TRBJ2-1, is KAGVTQTPRYLIKTRGQQVTLSCSPISGHRSVSWYQQTPGQGLQFLFEYFSETQRNKGNFPGRFSGRQFSNSRSEMNVSTLELGDSALYLCASRLAGGGTYNEQFFGPGTRLTVL.

This clone has a handful of counts. The rearrangement joins TRBV14 to TRBJ2-5, with 10 bases fitting TRBD1. V shed 8 bases, J shed 4 bases, and the junction held 16 bases outside the gene matches. Germline CDR1 SGHDN, CDR2 FVKESK. The length of the CDR3 is 17 residues. This CDR3 is CASPLTPGQGTPETQYF. The CDR3 DNA follows: TGTGCCAGCCCTTTAACTCCGGGACAGGGGACCCCAGAGACCCAGTACTTC.

The chain is built from TRBV3-1 (or the pseudogene TRBV3-2) and TRBJ1-1; D not certain. The CDR3 has 15 amino acids. V lost 4 bases and J lost 0, with 12 bases in between. CDR1 and CDR2 (germline): LGHDT, YNNKEL (reference sequence). In nucleotides, the CDR3 is TGTGCCAGCAGCCCGGGAGCGAATTTGAACACTGAAGCTTTCTTT. Its translation is CASSPGANLNTEAFF.

The chain links TRBV19 to TRBJ1-5, with D perhaps TRBD1 (5 bases). Deletions cut 4 bases from V and 5 bases from J, with 9 bases between. The germline V gene encodes CDR1 LNHDA and CDR2 SQIVND (reference sequence). This CDR3 region has 13 residues. The DNA of the CDR3 is TGTGCCAGTAGTACGGGGGGGGATCAGCCCCAGCATTTT. Encoded protein: CASSTGGDQPQHF. Full variable domain (outside the CDR3, taken from reference TRBV19 and TRBJ1-5): DGGITQSPKYLFRKEGQNVTLSCEQNLNHDAMYWYRQDPGQGLRLIYYSQIVNDFQKGDIAEGYSVSREKKESFPLTVTSAQKNPTAFYLCASSTGGDQPQHFGDGTRLSIL.

The genes are TRBV9 and TRBJ2-4; 15 bases line up with TRBD2. The CDR3 contains 17 residues. Germline trimming cut 4 bases from V and 7 bases from J; bases unmatched to any gene: 9. Germline V gene data show CDR1 as SGDLS and CDR2 as YYNGEE. CDR3 DNA: TGTGCCAGCAGCTTAGGACTAGCGGGAGGGCCGGGCAACATTCAGTACTTC. This gives the protein CASSLGLAGGPGNIQYF.

This clone appeared once. The J gene is TRBJ1-1, the V gene TRBV5-1; tentative D call: TRBD1 (5 bases). V was shortened by 0 bases and J by 4 bases, with 10 bases between the two germline ends. From germline, CDR1 is SGHRS and CDR2 YFSETQ. The CDR3 covers 14 residues. Here the CDR3 DNA reads TGCGCCAGCAGCTTGGGTAGGGGCCTCACTGAAGCTTTCTTT. It specifies CASSLGRGLTEAFF.

The J gene is TRBJ1-4, the V gene TRBV7-9; D gene unclear. Trimming removed 11 bases at V and 8 bases at J, with 15 bases between. Germline V gene sequence: CDR1 SEHNR, CDR2 FQNEAQ (reference sequence). The CDR3 spans 12 residues. In nucleotides, the CDR3 is TGTGCCTGGCGGAATCTTTCCGAAAAACTGTTTTTT. It translates to CAWRNLSEKLFF.

V and J are TRBV10-3 and TRBJ1-5, with TRBD1 identical over 11 bases. Germline V lookup: CDR1 ENHRY, CDR2 SYGVKD. The CDR3 totals 16 residues. The junction had 11 bases not matched to a gene; V was cut back by 11 bases and J by 2 bases. CDR3: CAVGQGAQLGNQPQHF. CDR3 DNA: TGTGCCGTTGGACAGGGGGCGCAATTGGGCAATCAGCCCCAGCATTTT.

This chain connects TRBV5-1 to TRBJ1-1, with D maybe TRBD1 (5 bases). The V gene's germline CDR1 is SGHRS and CDR2 YFSETQ. The germline V and J ends were trimmed by 4 bases and 1 base, with 8 bases remaining between them. This CDR3 contains 13 residues. CDR3 in amino acids: CASSRDWNTEAFF. Here the CDR3 DNA reads TGCGCCAGCAGCCGGGACTGGAACACTGAAGCTTTCTTT. The full variable domain, rest sourced from reference TRBV5-1 and TRBJ1-1, is KAGVTQTPRYLIKTRGQQVTLSCSPISGHRSVSWYQQTPGQGLQFLFEYFSETQRNKGNFPGRFSGRQFSNSRSEMNVSTLELGDSALYLCASSRDWNTEAFFGQGTRLTVV.

This sequence joins TRBV7-8 and TRBJ2-4, with D hard to call. This CDR3 region has 13 residues. Germline V gene lookup returns CDR1 SGHVS and CDR2 FQNEAQ. V lost 5 bases to trimming and J lost 10 bases, with 15 bases between them. Here the CDR3 DNA reads TGTGCCAGCAGCCCTGGCTCCCAAAGTATTCAGTACTTC. Protein: CASSPGSQSIQYF.

The chain has TRBV7-9 and TRBJ2-7; TRBD1 is a possible D gene (6 bases). CDR1 is SEHNR and CDR2 is FQNEAQ in the germline V gene (reference sequence). Trimming left V 1 base short and J 5 bases short, with 15 bases between. The CDR3 has 15 amino acids. CDR3 nucleotide sequence: TGTGCCAGCAGCTTAGATGGGACACAATTCCACGAGCAGTACTTC. Translation gives CASSLDGTQFHEQYF.

The genes are TRBV9 and TRBJ2-4; D is possibly TRBD1 (6 bases). CDR1 is SGDLS, CDR2 YYNGEE, per germline. The CDR3 consists of 14 residues. Trimming removed 0 bases at V and 3 bases at J, with 7 bases between. CDR3: CASSVGGGKNIQYF. Written as DNA, the CDR3 is TGTGCCAGCAGCGTAGGAGGGGGCAAAAACATTCAGTACTTC.

The V call is TRBV5-1, the J call TRBJ2-7; 12 bases fit TRBD2. Germline V gives CDR1 SGHRS, CDR2 YFSETQ. There are 15 residues in the CDR3. V shed 0 bases and J 7 bases; nucleotides not matched to a gene: 5. The CDR3 nucleotides are TGCGCCAGCAGCTTGGGGACTAGCGGGGATCGGGAGCAGTACGTC. Translating it yields CASSLGTSGDREQYV.